These T cell receptor beta chains were read from a single sample in a study of cytomegalovirus exposure and HLA in healthy donors. Using immunoSEQ multiplex PCR, the repertoire was profiled, and TCRdb retains in-frame clones only, with some absent. The sample holds fewer than 70,000 clones. The specimen was PBMCs. The receptors here all came from a woman between 18 and 30 years old in good health and CMV-seronegative. The conserved cysteine and the conserved F or W are not part of the CDR3 here. The D gene is left open where the match is weak.

j_call: TRBJ1-4; d_call: TRBD1; v_call: TRBV5-1; cdr3_aa: ASSVPGQGTGSGKLF
j_call: TRBJ1-1; d_call: NA; v_call: TRBV11-2; cdr3_aa: ASSLAGVGTEAF
j_call: TRBJ1-2; d_call: NA; v_call: TRBV19; cdr3_aa: ASSVDRDGTYT
j_call: TRBJ1-2; d_call: TRBD1; v_call: TRBV27; cdr3_aa: ASTGWQGGGYT
j_call: TRBJ2-7; d_call: TRBD1; v_call: TRBV9; cdr3_aa: ASSAYGQGAFDEQY
j_call: TRBJ1-4; d_call: TRBD1; v_call: TRBV6-1; cdr3_aa: ASSPKTGWGEKLF
j_call: TRBJ2-7; d_call: TRBD1; v_call: TRBV5-1; cdr3_aa: ASSLEGQGAYEQY
j_call: TRBJ2-2; d_call: TRBD1; v_call: TRBV2; cdr3_aa: ASIRDRDNGELF
j_call: TRBJ1-2; d_call: TRBD1; v_call: TRBV19; cdr3_aa: ASMMGARAWGQGTDGYT
j_call: TRBJ2-7; d_call: NA; v_call: TRBV18; cdr3_aa: ASSPNVNYEQY
j_call: TRBJ2-7; d_call: NA; v_call: TRBV10-3; cdr3_aa: AMGDTLYEQY
j_call: TRBJ2-7; d_call: NA; v_call: TRBV11-2; cdr3_aa: ASSLTTTRSYEQY
j_call: TRBJ1-2; d_call: NA; v_call: TRBV18; cdr3_aa: ASSPSGSGYGYT
j_call: TRBJ2-7; d_call: TRBD1; v_call: TRBV6-1; cdr3_aa: ASSEFGGTGSEQY
j_call: TRBJ1-1; d_call: NA; v_call: TRBV10-1; cdr3_aa: ASSSTPTGTEAF
j_call: TRBJ2-2; d_call: TRBD2; v_call: TRBV13; cdr3_aa: ASSLGLSGLTGELF